This entry describes one T cell receptor beta chain. The authors' processing: Reference gene primers were amplified, and this amplification served to estimate nucleated cell counts. Clones were sequenced by immunoSEQ multiplex PCR, and TCRdb holds only the in-frame ones, with some missing. The V and J calls and clone size are taken from that table; D and trimming were inferred from the DNA. This sample has some 350,000 clones, with 80% to 90% found just once. The sample originates from a study of blood T cell repertoires in COVID-19. Whole-study context: PBMCs, B-cell-depleted T cells, or T cells provided the cDNA or gDNA that made up the material.

Enrolled through a virtual design, the participants were between roughly 18 and 100 years of age and came from roughly 22 US areas. Membership in each cohort depended on participant-reported clinical history. Sequencing was done on a sample of PBMCs or T cells enriched from blood (not recorded which). This TCR was sampled from a man aged 25 to 45 who had recovered from COVID-19.

DNA for the CDR3: TGTGCCAGTAGTATAGGCGGACAGTACCCCGGGGAGCTGTTTTTT. This codes for CASSIGGQYPGELFF. The V call is TRBV19, the J call TRBJ2-2; a weak D match, TRBD1 (6 bases). There are 15 residues in the CDR3. Germline lookup yields CDR1 LNHDA and CDR2 SQIVND (reference sequence). V lost 1 base and J 6 bases, leaving 12 bases between the germline ends.